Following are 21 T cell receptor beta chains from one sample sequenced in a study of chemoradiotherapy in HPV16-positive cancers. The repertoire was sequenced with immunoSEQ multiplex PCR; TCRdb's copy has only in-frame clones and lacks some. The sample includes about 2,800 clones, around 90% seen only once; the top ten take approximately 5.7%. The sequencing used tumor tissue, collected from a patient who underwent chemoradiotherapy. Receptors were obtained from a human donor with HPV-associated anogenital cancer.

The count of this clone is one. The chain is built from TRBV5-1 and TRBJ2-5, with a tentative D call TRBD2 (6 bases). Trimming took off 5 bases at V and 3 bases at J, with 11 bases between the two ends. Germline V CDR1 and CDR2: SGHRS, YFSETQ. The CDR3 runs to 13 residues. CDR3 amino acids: CASRPGVEETQYF. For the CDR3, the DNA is TGCGCCAGCAGACCGGGAGTCGAAGAGACCCAGTACTTC.

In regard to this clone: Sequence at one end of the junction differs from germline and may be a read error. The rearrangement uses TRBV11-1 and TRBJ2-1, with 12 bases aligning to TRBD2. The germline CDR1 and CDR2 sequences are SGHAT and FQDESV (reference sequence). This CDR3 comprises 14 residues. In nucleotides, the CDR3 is TGTGCCAGCAGCCTAGCGGGAGGGGGCAGTGAGCAGTTCTTC. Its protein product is CASSLAGGGSEQFF.

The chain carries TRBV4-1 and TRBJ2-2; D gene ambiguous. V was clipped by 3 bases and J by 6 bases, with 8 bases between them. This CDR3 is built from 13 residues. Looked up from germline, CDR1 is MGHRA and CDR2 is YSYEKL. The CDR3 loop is CASSHHGSGELFF. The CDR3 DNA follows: TGCGCCAGCAGCCATCACGGATCCGGGGAGCTGTTTTTT.

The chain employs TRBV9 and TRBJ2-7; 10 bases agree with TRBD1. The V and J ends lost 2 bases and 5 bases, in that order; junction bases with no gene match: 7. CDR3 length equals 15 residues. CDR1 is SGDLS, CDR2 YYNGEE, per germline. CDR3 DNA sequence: TGTGCCAGCAGCGTCACCGGGACAGGGGAGGACGAGCAGTACTTC. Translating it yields CASSVTGTGEDEQYF.

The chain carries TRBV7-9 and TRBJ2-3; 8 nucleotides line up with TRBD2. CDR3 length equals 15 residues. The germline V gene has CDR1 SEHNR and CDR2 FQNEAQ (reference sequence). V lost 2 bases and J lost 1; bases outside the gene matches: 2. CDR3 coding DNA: TGTGCCAGCAGCTTATGGCGGGGGGGCACAGATACGCAGTATTTT. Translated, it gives CASSLWRGGTDTQYF.

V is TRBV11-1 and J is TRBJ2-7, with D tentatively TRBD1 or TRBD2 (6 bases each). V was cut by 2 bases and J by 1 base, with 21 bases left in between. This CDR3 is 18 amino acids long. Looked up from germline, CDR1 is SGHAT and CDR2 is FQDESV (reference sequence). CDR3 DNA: TGTGCCAGCAGCTTATTCGGCGGGGCCGGGACACCGTCCTACGAGCAGTACTTC. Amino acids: CASSLFGGAGTPSYEQYF.

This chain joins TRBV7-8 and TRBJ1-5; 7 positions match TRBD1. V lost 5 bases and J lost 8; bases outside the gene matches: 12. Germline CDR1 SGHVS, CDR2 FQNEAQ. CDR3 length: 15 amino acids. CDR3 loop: CASSANRGPSEPQHF. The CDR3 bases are TGTGCCAGCAGCGCGAACAGGGGCCCATCGGAGCCCCAGCATTTT.

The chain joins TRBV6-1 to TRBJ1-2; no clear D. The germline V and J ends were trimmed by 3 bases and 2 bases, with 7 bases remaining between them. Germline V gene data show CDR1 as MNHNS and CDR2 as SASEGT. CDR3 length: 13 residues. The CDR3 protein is CASSERANYGYTF. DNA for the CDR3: TGTGCCAGCAGTGAGAGAGCCAACTATGGCTACACCTTC.

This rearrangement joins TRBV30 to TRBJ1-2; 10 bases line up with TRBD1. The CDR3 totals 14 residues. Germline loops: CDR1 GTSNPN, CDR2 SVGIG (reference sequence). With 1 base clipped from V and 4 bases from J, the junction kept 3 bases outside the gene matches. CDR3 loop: CAWSEGTGAYGYTF. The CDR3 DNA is TGTGCCTGGAGTGAAGGGACAGGGGCCTATGGCTACACCTTC.

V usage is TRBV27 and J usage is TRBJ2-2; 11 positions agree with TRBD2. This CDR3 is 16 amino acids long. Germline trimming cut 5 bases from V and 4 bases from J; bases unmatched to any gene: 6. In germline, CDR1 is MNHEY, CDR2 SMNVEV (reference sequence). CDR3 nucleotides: TGTGCCAGCAGTCTGGCCGGGACTAGCGGCACCGGGGAGCTGTTTTTT. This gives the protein CASSLAGTSGTGELFF.

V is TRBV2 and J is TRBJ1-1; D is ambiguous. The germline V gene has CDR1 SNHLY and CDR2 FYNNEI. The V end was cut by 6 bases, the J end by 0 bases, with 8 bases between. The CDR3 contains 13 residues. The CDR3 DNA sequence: TGTGCCAGCAGCCGTACAGTGAACACTGAAGCTTTCTTT. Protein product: CASSRTVNTEAFF.

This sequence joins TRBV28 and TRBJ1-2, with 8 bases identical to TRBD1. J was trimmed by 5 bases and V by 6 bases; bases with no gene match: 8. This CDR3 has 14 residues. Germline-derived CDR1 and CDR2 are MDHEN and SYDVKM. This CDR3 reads CASRTSGQVYGYTF. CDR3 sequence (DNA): TGTGCCAGCAGGACCTCGGGACAGGTTTATGGCTACACCTTC.

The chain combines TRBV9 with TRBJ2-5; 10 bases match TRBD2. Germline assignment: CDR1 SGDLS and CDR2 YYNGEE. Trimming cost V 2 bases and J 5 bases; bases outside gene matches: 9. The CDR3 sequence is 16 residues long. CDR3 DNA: TGTGCCAGCAGCGTCGGGGCTAGCGGGAGTCAGGAGACCCAGTACTTC. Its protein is CASSVGASGSQETQYF. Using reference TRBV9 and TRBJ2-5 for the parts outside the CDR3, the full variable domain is DSGVTQTPKHLITATGQRVTLRCSPRSGDLSVYWYQQSLDQGLQFLIQYYNGEERAKGNILERFSAQQFPDLHSELNLSSLELGDSALYFCASSVGASGSQETQYFGPGTRLLVL.

CDR3 sequence reads: CASSVGTSGNTLETQYF. The CDR3 coding sequence is TGTGCCAGCAGCGTAGGAACTAGCGGGAACACTCTGGAGACCCAGTACTTC. This chain joins TRBV9 and TRBJ2-5; TRBD2 agrees at 10 bases. Germline assignment: CDR1 SGDLS and CDR2 YYNGEE. The CDR3 consists of 17 residues. With 0 bases clipped from V and 5 bases from J, the junction kept 10 bases outside the gene matches.

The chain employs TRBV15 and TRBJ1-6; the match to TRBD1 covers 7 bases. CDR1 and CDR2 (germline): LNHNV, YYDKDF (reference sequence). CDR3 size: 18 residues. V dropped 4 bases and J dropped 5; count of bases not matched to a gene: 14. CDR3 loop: CATSILPPTGRDNSPLHF. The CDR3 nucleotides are TGTGCCACCAGCATTCTGCCCCCGACAGGGAGGGATAATTCACCCCTCCACTTT.

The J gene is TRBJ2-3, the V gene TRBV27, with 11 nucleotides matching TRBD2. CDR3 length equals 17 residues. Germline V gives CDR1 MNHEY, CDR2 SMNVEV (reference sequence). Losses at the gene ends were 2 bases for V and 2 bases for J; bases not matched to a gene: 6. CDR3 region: CASSLRASGGTTDTQYF. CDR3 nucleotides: TGTGCCAGCAGTTTAAGGGCTAGCGGGGGGACCACAGATACGCAGTATTTT.

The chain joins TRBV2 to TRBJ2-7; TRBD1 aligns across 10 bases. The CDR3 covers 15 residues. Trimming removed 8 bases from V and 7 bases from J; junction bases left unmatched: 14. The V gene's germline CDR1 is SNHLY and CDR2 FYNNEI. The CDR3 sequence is CASGRQGAALEEQYF. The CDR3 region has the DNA TGTGCCAGCGGACGACAGGGGGCGGCTCTCGAGGAGCAGTACTTC.

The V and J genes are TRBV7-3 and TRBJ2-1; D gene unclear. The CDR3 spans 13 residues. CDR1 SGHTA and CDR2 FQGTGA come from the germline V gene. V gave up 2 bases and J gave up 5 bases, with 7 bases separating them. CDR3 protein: CASSLGRDNEQFF. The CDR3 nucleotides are TGTGCCAGCAGCTTAGGACGAGACAATGAGCAGTTCTTC.

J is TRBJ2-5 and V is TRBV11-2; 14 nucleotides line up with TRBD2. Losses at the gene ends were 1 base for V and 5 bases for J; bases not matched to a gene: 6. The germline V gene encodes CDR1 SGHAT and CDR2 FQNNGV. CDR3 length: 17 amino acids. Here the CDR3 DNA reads TGTGCCAGCAGCTTAGGGGGACTAGCGGGGGCGGGGGAGACCCAGTACTTC. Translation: CASSLGGLAGAGETQYF. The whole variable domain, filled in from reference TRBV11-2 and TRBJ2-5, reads EAGVAQSPRYKIIEKRQSVAFWCNPISGHATLYWYQQILGQGPKLLIQFQNNGVVDDSQLPKDRFSAERLKGVDSTLKIQPAKLEDSAVYLCASSLGGLAGAGETQYFGPGTRLLVL.

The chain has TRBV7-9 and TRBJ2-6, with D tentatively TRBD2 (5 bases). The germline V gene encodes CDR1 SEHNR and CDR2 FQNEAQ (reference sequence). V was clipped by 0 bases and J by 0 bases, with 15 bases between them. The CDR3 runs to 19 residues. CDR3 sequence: CASSLARVGLRSGANVLTF. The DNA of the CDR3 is TGTGCCAGCAGCTTAGCGAGGGTAGGTCTCCGCTCTGGGGCCAACGTCCTGACTTTC.

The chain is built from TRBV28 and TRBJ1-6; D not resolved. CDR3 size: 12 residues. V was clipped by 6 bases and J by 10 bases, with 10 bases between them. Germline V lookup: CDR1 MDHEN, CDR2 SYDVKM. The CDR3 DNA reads TGTGCCAGCAGCCCTCGGTCCTCACCCCTCCACTTT. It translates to CASSPRSSPLHF. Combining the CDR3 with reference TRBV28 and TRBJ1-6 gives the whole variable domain DVKVTQSSRYLVKRTGEKVFLECVQDMDHENMFWYRQDPGLGLRLIYFSYDVKMKEKGDIPEGYSVSREKKERFSLILESASTNQTSMYLCASSPRSSPLHFGNGTRLTVT.